A selection of T cell receptor beta chains follows, all from one sample in a study of cytomegalovirus exposure and HLA in healthy donors. TCRdb's table, derived via immunoSEQ multiplex PCR, lists solely in-frame clones and lacks some. Among around 140,000 clones listed, 70% to 90% were seen once. Sequenced input: PBMCs. These TCRs come from a young man in good health and CMV-seropositive. The CDR3 runs from the conserved cysteine through the conserved F or W. A D gene is named only where the DNA matches it firmly. Not all rows give a size; the values are once, few, many and, for expanded clones, a class.

J gene: TRBJ1-5
V gene: TRBV28
D gene: TRBD1
clone size: NA
CDR3 DNA: TGTGCCAGCAGACGACCCCCTGGACAGGGTAATCAGCCCCAGCATTTT
CDR3 protein: CASRRPPGQGNQPQHF

J gene: TRBJ2-4
V gene: TRBV28
D gene: TRBD1
clone size: NA
CDR3 DNA: TGTGCCAGCAGTCTTTCCTACAGGGGGAAAAACATTCAGTACTTC
CDR3 protein: CASSLSYRGKNIQYF

J gene: TRBJ2-7
V gene: TRBV7-6
D gene: TRBD1
clone size: NA
CDR3 DNA: TGTGCCAGCAGCTTAGAGACAGGGGACTCCTACGAGCAGTACTTC
CDR3 protein: CASSLETGDSYEQYF

J gene: TRBJ2-7
V gene: TRBV6-5
D gene: TRBD2
clone size: NA
CDR3 DNA: TGTGCCAGCAGCCCAGGGACTAGCGGGAGGTACGAGCAGTACTTC
CDR3 protein: CASSPGTSGRYEQYF

J gene: TRBJ2-7
V gene: TRBV2
D gene: NA
clone size: NA
CDR3 DNA: TGTGCCAGCAGTGACTTGGGACTGTTCTACGAGCAGTACTTC
CDR3 protein: CASSDLGLFYEQYF

J gene: TRBJ2-5
V gene: TRBV5-1
D gene: NA
clone size: NA
CDR3 DNA: TGCGCCAGCAGCTTGTCAGGGCAAGAGACCCAGTACTTC
CDR3 protein: CASSLSGQETQYF

J gene: TRBJ2-7
V gene: TRBV6-5
D gene: NA
clone size: once
CDR3 DNA: TGTGCCAGCAGTTATCCGGGGGCCTACGAGCAGTACTTC
CDR3 protein: CASSYPGAYEQYF

J gene: TRBJ2-7
V gene: TRBV27
D gene: NA
clone size: NA
CDR3 DNA: TGTGCCAGCAGTTTAACGTACACCAACTACGAGCAGTACTTC
CDR3 protein: CASSLTYTNYEQYF

J gene: TRBJ2-2
V gene: TRBV19
D gene: TRBD1
clone size: NA
CDR3 DNA: TGTGCCAGTAGTGACCGGACAGGAAACACCGGGGAGCTGTTTTTT
CDR3 protein: CASSDRTGNTGELFF

J gene: TRBJ2-1
V gene: TRBV5-1
D gene: TRBD1
clone size: NA
CDR3 DNA: TGCGCCAGCAGCTTCACTCCGGGACAGGGTTATTACAATGAGCAGTTCTTC
CDR3 protein: CASSFTPGQGYYNEQFF

J gene: TRBJ2-7
V gene: TRBV2
D gene: NA
clone size: NA
CDR3 DNA: TGTGCCAGCAGTCTCTCTACAGGGCTGCCCCACGAGCAGTACTTC
CDR3 protein: CASSLSTGLPHEQYF

J gene: TRBJ2-6
V gene: TRBV10-3
D gene: TRBD2
clone size: NA
CDR3 DNA: TGTGCCATCAGGAATCCTTTCCGGGGGGATGGGGCCAACGTCCTGACTTTC
CDR3 protein: CAIRNPFRGDGANVLTF

J gene: TRBJ2-3
V gene: TRBV6-5
D gene: TRBD1
clone size: NA
CDR3 DNA: TGTGCCAGCAGTCCCCTACAGGGGGCGCGGGATACGCAGTATTTT
CDR3 protein: CASSPLQGARDTQYF

J gene: TRBJ1-6
V gene: TRBV2
D gene: TRBD1
clone size: few
CDR3 DNA: TGTGCCAGCGGGGGGACAGCATATAATTCACCCCTCCACTTT
CDR3 protein: CASGGTAYNSPLHF

J gene: TRBJ2-5
V gene: TRBV11-2
D gene: NA
clone size: NA
CDR3 DNA: TGTGCCAGCAGCTTCCTTACTAGCTCGGGAGTAGAGACCCAGTACTTC
CDR3 protein: CASSFLTSSGVETQYF

J gene: TRBJ2-1
V gene: TRBV9
D gene: NA
clone size: once
CDR3 DNA: TGTGCCAGCAGCCCGACGGGAGGGCCAGGGGGGGAGCAGTTCTTC
CDR3 protein: CASSPTGGPGGEQFF

J gene: TRBJ2-3
V gene: TRBV6-4
D gene: TRBD2
clone size: NA
CDR3 DNA: TGTGCCAGCAGTACTAGCGGGGGGGCCACAGATACGCAGTATTTT
CDR3 protein: CASSTSGGATDTQYF

J gene: TRBJ2-3
V gene: TRBV10-3
D gene: NA
clone size: NA
CDR3 DNA: TGTGCCATCAGTGATATTCGCTTACCGGGACTCGGAGCCACAGATACGCAGTATTTT
CDR3 protein: CAISDIRLPGLGATDTQYF

J gene: TRBJ2-1
V gene: TRBV9
D gene: TRBD1
clone size: NA
CDR3 DNA: TGTGCCAGCAGCGTAGGGGGACAGACCTACAATGAGCAGTTCTTC
CDR3 protein: CASSVGGQTYNEQFF

J gene: TRBJ1-2
V gene: TRBV10-3
D gene: NA
clone size: few
CDR3 DNA: TGTGCCATCAGTGAGTCGAGGAGGGGCTACACCTTC
CDR3 protein: CAISESRRGYTF

J gene: TRBJ1-3
V gene: TRBV9
D gene: NA
clone size: NA
CDR3 DNA: TGTGCCAGCAGCGTAGGGGGGGTTGCTGGAAACACCATATATTTT
CDR3 protein: CASSVGGVAGNTIYF

J gene: TRBJ2-1
V gene: TRBV5-1
D gene: NA
clone size: NA
CDR3 DNA: TGCGCCAGCAGCTTGGGACAGAGTTCCTACAATGAGCAGTTCTTC
CDR3 protein: CASSLGQSSYNEQFF

J gene: TRBJ1-3
V gene: TRBV6-5
D gene: TRBD1
clone size: NA
CDR3 DNA: TGTGCCAGCAGCTACAGGGGGCCCGGAAACACCATATATTTT
CDR3 protein: CASSYRGPGNTIYF

J gene: TRBJ2-7
V gene: TRBV2
D gene: TRBD1
clone size: NA
CDR3 DNA: TGTGCCAGCAGTCGGGGACAGGGGGCCGCGGACGAGCAGTACTTC
CDR3 protein: CASSRGQGAADEQYF

J gene: TRBJ2-5
V gene: TRBV4-1
D gene: NA
clone size: once
CDR3 DNA: TGCGCCAGCAGCCAAGGCAGCCAAGAGACCCAGTACTTC
CDR3 protein: CASSQGSQETQYF

J gene: TRBJ1-5
V gene: TRBV18
D gene: NA
clone size: NA
CDR3 DNA: TGTGCCAGCTCACCGCACCCAGGGGTCGCCTATAGCAATCAGCCCCAGCATTTT
CDR3 protein: CASSPHPGVAYSNQPQHF

J gene: TRBJ2-7
V gene: TRBV5-1
D gene: TRBD2
clone size: NA
CDR3 DNA: TGCGCCAGCAGCTTGGTCCCTAGCGGGGGGGCAGCACAGCGACCCGAGCAGTACTTC
CDR3 protein: CASSLVPSGGAAQRPEQYF

J gene: TRBJ2-6
V gene: TRBV10-3
D gene: TRBD1
clone size: NA
CDR3 DNA: TGTGCCATCAAGGGACAGGAGTACTCTGGGGCCAACGTCCTGACTTTC
CDR3 protein: CAIKGQEYSGANVLTF

J gene: TRBJ2-7
V gene: TRBV10-1
D gene: TRBD1
clone size: NA
CDR3 DNA: TGCGCCAGCAGTTCCGGGACAGTCGGCTACGAGCAGTACTTC
CDR3 protein: CASSSGTVGYEQYF

J gene: TRBJ1-6
V gene: TRBV6-5
D gene: NA
clone size: NA
CDR3 DNA: TGTGCCAGCAGCCCCGACAGGCTTAGGTCACCCCTCCACTTT
CDR3 protein: CASSPDRLRSPLHF

J gene: TRBJ2-3
V gene: TRBV2
D gene: TRBD2
clone size: NA
CDR3 DNA: TGTGCCAGCAGTGAAGCGCTCGGGGGGGCCGCTACGCAGTATTTT
CDR3 protein: CASSEALGGAATQYF

J gene: TRBJ2-7
V gene: TRBV15
D gene: TRBD2
clone size: NA
CDR3 DNA: TGTGCCACCAGTAGAGCTAGCGGGAGCGAGCAGTACTTC
CDR3 protein: CATSRASGSEQYF

J gene: TRBJ2-5
V gene: TRBV2
D gene: NA
clone size: NA
CDR3 DNA: TGTGCCAGCAGTGATGTACAGGCCACCTTGGGCGAGTACTTC
CDR3 protein: CASSDVQATLGEYF

J gene: TRBJ1-2
V gene: TRBV11-2
D gene: NA
clone size: NA
CDR3 DNA: TGTGCCAGCAGCTCCAGGGAAGCTGTCCACAGCCTTAACTATGGCTACACCTTC
CDR3 protein: CASSSREAVHSLNYGYTF

J gene: TRBJ2-1
V gene: TRBV5-6
D gene: TRBD2
clone size: few
CDR3 DNA: TGTGCCAGCAGCTTGTTTCCGGGGGGGCGAGGAGAGCAGTTCTTC
CDR3 protein: CASSLFPGGRGEQFF

J gene: TRBJ2-2
V gene: TRBV9
D gene: NA
clone size: once
CDR3 DNA: TGTGCCAGCAGCGTAGGGGGGGAGCCCACCGGGGAGCTGTTTTTT
CDR3 protein: CASSVGGEPTGELFF

J gene: TRBJ1-2
V gene: TRBV28
D gene: TRBD1
clone size: NA
CDR3 DNA: TGTGCCAGCAGTGTCTTTGGGACAGGGACCGGCTACACCTTC
CDR3 protein: CASSVFGTGTGYTF

J gene: TRBJ2-7
V gene: TRBV5-5
D gene: TRBD1
clone size: few
CDR3 DNA: TGTGCCAGCAGCTTGGAGAGAGACAGGGCGATGTCTTCCTACGAGCAGTACTTC
CDR3 protein: CASSLERDRAMSSYEQYF

J gene: TRBJ2-1
V gene: TRBV11-3
D gene: NA
clone size: NA
CDR3 DNA: TGTGCCAGCAGCCCCCAGGGAGCAGCTGGGGGGGAGCAGTTCTTC
CDR3 protein: CASSPQGAAGGEQFF

J gene: TRBJ2-5
V gene: TRBV2
D gene: TRBD2
clone size: NA
CDR3 DNA: TGTGCCAGCAGTGAATACCCAGCGGGAGAAGAGACCCAGTACTTC
CDR3 protein: CASSEYPAGEETQYF

J gene: TRBJ1-3
V gene: TRBV19
D gene: TRBD1
clone size: NA
CDR3 DNA: TGTGCCAGTAGTTTTCGCCGGGACAGAACTGGAAACACCATATATTTT
CDR3 protein: CASSFRRDRTGNTIYF

J gene: TRBJ1-1
V gene: TRBV5-4
D gene: NA
clone size: NA
CDR3 DNA: TGTGCCAGCAACGGGGGGGGACGTTCCGTTATGAACACTGAAGCTTTCTTT
CDR3 protein: CASNGGGRSVMNTEAFF

J gene: TRBJ2-7
V gene: TRBV10-3
D gene: TRBD2
clone size: many
CDR3 DNA: TGTGCCATCAGCTCGCGGAGCGGGAGCTACGAGCAGTACTTC
CDR3 protein: CAISSRSGSYEQYF

J gene: TRBJ2-7
V gene: TRBV4-2
D gene: NA
clone size: few
CDR3 DNA: TGTGCCAGCAGCCAAGGCCTAGCGCGAGAGCAGTACTTC
CDR3 protein: CASSQGLAREQYF

J gene: TRBJ2-5
V gene: TRBV5-4
D gene: TRBD2
clone size: NA
CDR3 DNA: TGTGCCAGCAGCTTGGAGGCGGGAGGGGACCAAGAGACCCAGTACTTC
CDR3 protein: CASSLEAGGDQETQYF

J gene: TRBJ2-3
V gene: TRBV13
D gene: NA
clone size: NA
CDR3 DNA: TGTGCCAGCAGCCCTGGACTACGCCTTAGCACAGATACGCAGTATTTT
CDR3 protein: CASSPGLRLSTDTQYF

J gene: TRBJ1-1
V gene: TRBV5-6
D gene: NA
clone size: NA
CDR3 DNA: TGTGCCAGCAGCTTGGCGACCCGGGGGGGGCCGGACACTGAAGCTTTCTTT
CDR3 protein: CASSLATRGGPDTEAFF

J gene: TRBJ2-7
V gene: TRBV7-7
D gene: TRBD1
clone size: NA
CDR3 DNA: TGTGCCAGCAGCTTAGGAGTGGGACAGACCTACGAGCAGTACTTC
CDR3 protein: CASSLGVGQTYEQYF